These 27 T cell receptor beta chains were sequenced from one sample in a study of blood T cell repertoires in COVID-19. The protocol was immunoSEQ multiplex PCR, while the TCRdb copy is restricted to in-frame clones and leaves out a portion. The sample lists about 270,000 clones, 90% seen once, with about 4% in the top ten. The sequenced sample was PBMCs or T cells enriched from blood (not recorded which). The receptors were gathered from a woman between 25 and 40 years old with acute COVID-19.

V and J are TRBV19 and TRBJ2-2; tentative D call: TRBD1 (7 bases). V was clipped by 9 bases and J by 2 bases, with 16 bases between them. The CDR3 length is 15 residues. Germline CDR1 and CDR2: LNHDA and SQIVND (reference sequence). In DNA form, the CDR3 reads TGTGCCAGCGAGGAGGGACAGAGTAACACCGGGGAGCTGTTTTTT. It encodes CASEEGQSNTGELFF.

The chain is built from TRBV4-2 and TRBJ2-1, with D perhaps matching TRBD1 (5 bases). Germline V CDR1 and CDR2: LGHNA, YNFKEQ. Deletions cut 0 bases from V and 7 bases from J, with 13 bases between. This CDR3 is built from 15 residues. The CDR3 DNA is TGTGCCAGCAGCCAAGATAGGCCAGGGTATAATGAGCAGTTCTTC. Amino acids: CASSQDRPGYNEQFF.

V is TRBV28 and J is TRBJ1-6; D might be TRBD1 (6 bases). Trimming pared 3 bases from V and 7 bases from J, leaving 16 bases between. This CDR3 region has 16 residues. Looked up from germline, CDR1 is MDHEN and CDR2 is SYDVKM. DNA for the CDR3: TGTGCCAGCAGTTTTGCCAGGGGATCAGGAAATTCACCCCTCCACTTT. It specifies CASSFARGSGNSPLHF.

The chain uses TRBV6-2 or TRBV6-3 and TRBJ2-7; 7 nucleotides align to TRBD2. The germline V gene encodes CDR1 MNHEY and CDR2 SVGEGT. The V gene end was trimmed by 3 bases and the J gene end by 2 bases; junction bases not matched to a gene: 4. The CDR3 covers 14 residues. The CDR3 DNA is TGTGCCAGCAGTTATGCGGGAGAGGCCTACGAGCAGTACTTC. Translating it yields CASSYAGEAYEQYF.

The chain uses TRBV18 and TRBJ1-6, with D hard to call. V was cut by 1 base and J by 10 bases, with 11 bases left in between. Looked up from germline, CDR1 is KGHSH and CDR2 is LQKENI. This CDR3 region has 14 residues. Here the CDR3 reads CASSPRQRDSPLHF. The CDR3 region has the DNA TGTGCCAGCTCACCACGGCAGCGAGACTCACCCCTCCACTTT.

This clone has just a few counts. The chain links TRBV5-6 to TRBJ1-2; no firm D call. V lost 4 bases and J lost 8, with 18 bases in between. The CDR3 extends over 14 amino acids. In germline, CDR1 is SGHDT, CDR2 YYEEEE. The DNA for the CDR3 is TGTGCCAGCAGCCCGGGGTCCCCCCGGTGGGGCTACACCTTC. This translates into CASSPGSPRWGYTF.

The sample holds one count of this clone. The V and J genes are TRBV6-2 or TRBV6-3 and TRBJ1-5; TRBD1 aligns across 7 bases. This CDR3 is 16 amino acids long. Germline V CDR1 and CDR2: MNHEY, SVGEGT. The V segment lost 3 bases and the J segment 5 bases; nucleotides outside the gene matches: 10. The CDR3 protein is CASSYQGQGVYQPQHF. The DNA of the CDR3 is TGTGCCAGCAGTTATCAGGGGCAGGGGGTCTATCAGCCCCAGCATTTT.

This chain joins TRBV23-1 and TRBJ2-1, with TRBD1 identical over 10 bases. TRBV23-1 is sorted into the ORF group, with uncertain function. The CDR3 sequence is 18 residues long. The ends lost 6 bases at V and 10 bases at J; junction bases unmatched: 21. This CDR3 reads CASRPAGTGVSDLKEQFF. The CDR3 coding sequence is TGCGCCAGCAGACCCGCCGGGACAGGGGTCTCGGACCTCAAGGAGCAGTTCTTC.

The chain recombines TRBV30 with TRBJ1-4, with D uncertain. Germline CDR1 is GTSNPN and CDR2 is SVGIG (reference sequence). Between the trimmed V and J ends, which lost 2 bases and 0 bases, there was a span of 13 bases. The CDR3 length is 16 residues. The CDR3 bases are TGTGCCTGGAGTCAAACAGTACCCGCAACTAATGAAAAACTGTTTTTT. Its protein is CAWSQTVPATNEKLFF.

The chain is built from TRBV29-1 and TRBJ2-2; weak D call: TRBD2 (6 bases). Germline V gene sequence: CDR1 SQVTM, CDR2 ANQGSEA. V lost 5 bases to trimming and J lost 4 bases, with 11 bases between them. The CDR3 has 13 amino acids. CDR3 in amino acids: CSVNRELTGELFF. DNA for the CDR3: TGCAGCGTTAACCGGGAGCTCACCGGGGAGCTGTTTTTT.

This clone showed up just once. The chain combines TRBV6-5 with TRBJ1-1; no firm D call. V gave up 6 bases and J gave up 1 base, with 15 bases separating them. CDR1 MNHEY and CDR2 SVGAGI come from the germline V gene. The CDR3 is 15 amino acids. Here the CDR3 reads CASRGGPPGNTEAFF. The CDR3 DNA reads TGTGCCAGCAGAGGAGGACCTCCTGGGAACACTGAAGCTTTCTTT.

This clone was detected only a few times. The rearrangement uses TRBV5-4 and TRBJ2-2; 8 positions agree with TRBD2. V was clipped by 6 bases and J by 5 bases; unmatched bases: 9. From germline, CDR1 is SGHNT and CDR2 YYREEE (reference sequence). The CDR3 contains 15 residues. CDR3 sequence reads: CASNEGTRGTGELFF. CDR3 nucleotide sequence: TGTGCCAGCAACGAAGGGACTAGGGGGACCGGGGAGCTGTTTTTT.

As to this clone: Relative to the germline gene, one junction end is altered; a read error may explain this. V is TRBV7-2 and J is TRBJ2-3; TRBD2 aligns across 9 bases. CDR1 and CDR2 from the germline V gene are SGHTA and FQGNSA. The CDR3 consists of 15 residues. The CDR3 nucleotides read TGTGCCAGCAGCCTAGCGGGACTGAGCACAGATACGCAGTATTTT. Translated: CASSLAGLSTDTQYF.

The chain employs TRBV3-1 (or the pseudogene TRBV3-2) and TRBJ2-3; no clear D. V dropped 6 bases and J dropped 7 bases, with 11 bases sitting between them. The CDR3 spans 12 residues. Germline V gene lookup returns CDR1 LGHDT and CDR2 YNNKEL (reference sequence). This CDR3 is CASSTNSNTQYF. As DNA, the CDR3 is TGTGCCAGCAGTACTAATTCTAATACGCAGTATTTT.

This clone was recorded only once. The rearrangement links TRBV4-2 to TRBJ2-1; TRBD2 aligns across 10 bases. The CDR3 runs to 16 residues. Unmatched junction bases numbered 3, after V lost 0 bases and J lost 4 bases. Germline V lookup: CDR1 LGHNA, CDR2 YNFKEQ. The CDR3 bases are TGTGCCAGCAGCCAAGATCGGACTAGCGGATACAATGAGCAGTTCTTC. Residues: CASSQDRTSGYNEQFF.

This chain uses TRBV5-1 with TRBJ1-1; 8 bases line up with TRBD1. Trimming cost V 5 bases and J 6 bases; bases outside gene matches: 12. There are 15 residues in the CDR3. Germline V CDR1 and CDR2: SGHRS, YFSETQ. CDR3 sequence: CASSLTSGGLAEAFF. The CDR3, as DNA: TGCGCCAGCAGTCTCACCTCAGGGGGCCTGGCTGAAGCTTTCTTT.

This chain connects TRBV5-6 to TRBJ1-3; D is unresolved. Germline values: CDR1 SGHDT, CDR2 YYEEEE. The germline V and J ends were trimmed by 5 bases and 4 bases, with 4 bases remaining between them. The CDR3 has 11 amino acids. Here the CDR3 reads CASSEGNTIYF. In DNA, the CDR3 is TGTGCCAGCAGTGAGGGAAACACCATATATTTT.

This clone appeared a few times. The chain uses TRBV5-1 and TRBJ1-1; no clear D gene. Germline CDR1 reads SGHRS; CDR2 reads YFSETQ. V gave up 1 base and J gave up 5 bases, with 9 bases separating them. There are 13 residues in the CDR3. The CDR3 spells CASSLSGETEAFF. CDR3 bases: TGCGCCAGCAGCTTGAGTGGAGAGACTGAAGCTTTCTTT.

The V gene is TRBV5-1, the J gene TRBJ1-1; 8 nucleotides align to TRBD1. Germline V gene data show CDR1 as SGHRS and CDR2 as YFSETQ. The CDR3 covers 13 residues. Trimming cost V 3 bases and J 7 bases; bases outside gene matches: 5. The CDR3 DNA sequence: TGCGCCAGCAGCTCGAGAGGACAGGGTGAAGCTTTCTTT. As protein: CASSSRGQGEAFF.

The rearrangement uses TRBV11-3 and TRBJ2-3; weak D call: TRBD2 (5 bases). Deletions cut 3 bases from V and 5 bases from J, with 15 bases between. CDR1 and CDR2 (germline): SGHNT, YENEEA. The CDR3 contains 15 residues. The CDR3 nucleotides are TGTGCCAGCAGCTTTCGGGGTTTTATAGAAGATACGCAGTATTTT. It yields the protein CASSFRGFIEDTQYF. Combining the CDR3 with reference TRBV11-3 and TRBJ2-3 gives the whole variable domain EAGVVQSPRYKIIEKKQPVAFWCNPISGHNTLYWYLQNLGQGPELLIRYENEEAVDDSQLPKDRFSAERLKGVDSTLKIQPAELGDSAVYLCASSFRGFIEDTQYFGPGTRLTVL.

The chain employs TRBV18 and TRBJ2-1; 10 bases align to TRBD2. The CDR3 extends over 20 amino acids. The ends lost 1 base at V and 6 bases at J; junction bases unmatched: 18. CDR1 and CDR2 from the germline V gene are KGHSH and LQKENI. The CDR3 region is CASSPLTVSLAGDFGNEQFF. DNA of the CDR3: TGTGCCAGCTCACCACTTACTGTGTCCCTAGCGGGAGACTTTGGCAATGAGCAGTTCTTC.

This clone was seen just once. The J gene is TRBJ2-3, the V gene TRBV24-1; TRBD1 matches at 9 bases. Germline V gene data show CDR1 as KGHDR and CDR2 as SFDVKD. V gave up 3 bases and J gave up 4 bases; unmatched junction bases: 7. The CDR3 has 16 residues. This CDR3 reads CATSDRRTGASDTQYF. DNA of the CDR3: TGTGCCACCAGTGATCGGCGGACAGGGGCTTCAGATACGCAGTATTTT.

The rearrangement joins TRBV7-2 to TRBJ1-4; the match to TRBD1 covers 8 bases. This CDR3 is built from 15 residues. Trimming at V came to 1 base and at J to 7 bases, leaving 5 bases not matched to a gene. CDR1 and CDR2 from the germline V gene are SGHTA and FQGNSA. For the CDR3, the DNA is TGTGCCAGCAGCTTAGAGGCAGGGGGCCGTGAAAAACTGTTTTTT. Protein sequence: CASSLEAGGREKLFF.

This clone was found once. This CDR3 is also generated by other DNA sequences in the sample. The chain uses TRBV7-2 and TRBJ2-1; no clear D gene. V shed 0 bases and J shed 4 bases, with 4 bases lying between them. CDR1 and CDR2 from the germline V gene are SGHTA and FQGNSA. This CDR3 spans 13 amino acids. CDR3 loop: CASSLATYNEQFF. The DNA of the CDR3 is TGTGCCAGCAGCTTAGCGACTTACAATGAGCAGTTCTTC.

The chain is built from TRBV11-3 and TRBJ2-2; D is perhaps TRBD2 (6 bases). Trimming took off 3 bases at V and 7 bases at J, with 9 bases between the two ends. Germline CDR1 SGHNT, CDR2 YENEEA. The CDR3 covers 13 residues. The CDR3 DNA sequence: TGTGCCAGCAGCTTTAGCGGAGTCGGGGAGCTGTTTTTT. Its translation is CASSFSGVGELFF. The complete variable domain, with remaining parts taken from reference TRBV11-3 and TRBJ2-2, reads EAGVVQSPRYKIIEKKQPVAFWCNPISGHNTLYWYLQNLGQGPELLIRYENEEAVDDSQLPKDRFSAERLKGVDSTLKIQPAELGDSAVYLCASSFSGVGELFFGEGSRLTVL.

V is TRBV19 and J is TRBJ1-2; 7 positions match TRBD1. V shed 7 bases, J shed 4 bases, and the junction held 18 bases outside the gene matches. Per germline, CDR1 LNHDA and CDR2 SQIVND (reference sequence). The CDR3 extends over 17 amino acids. The CDR3 coding sequence is TGTGCCAGTAAGATTCGGACAGGTACTGGTCCGGGCTATGGCTACACCTTC. The encoded protein is CASKIRTGTGPGYGYTF.

The chain carries TRBV5-1 and TRBJ2-4; 7 bases map to TRBD2. The CDR3 contains 16 residues. The germline V gene has CDR1 SGHRS and CDR2 YFSETQ. V lost 1 base and J lost 8; bases outside the gene matches: 12. This chain's CDR3 is CASSLRSGSGADIQYF. The CDR3 DNA sequence: TGCGCCAGCAGCTTGAGATCGGGGAGCGGGGCGGACATTCAGTACTTC.